This T cell receptor (beta chain) came from a study of a mutant IDH1 vaccine in newly diagnosed glioma. Study-level information: Earlier therapy was either radiotherapy, temozolomide, or both, and most got both.

Concerning this clone itself: Its antigen remains unknown.

Time point described: week 5, during vaccination. Vaccinated patients received 300 ug of mutant IDH1 20-mer peptide per dose, with topical imiquimod. There were new WHO grade 3 or 4 astrocytomas in the donors, and these were IDH1-mutant and ATRX-lost. Profiling relied on immunoSEQ multiplex PCR, and the TCRdb table lists in-frame clones only, not all of them. Of around 42,000 clones in the sample, 80% to 90% were seen once. V was pared by 6 bases and J by 4 bases, with 12 bases of the junction left unmatched. Germline lookup yields CDR1 ENHRY and CDR2 SYGVKD. The CDR3 sequence is 18 residues long. The chain joins TRBV10-3 to TRBJ2-3; the match to TRBD2 covers 14 bases. This TCR was recovered from a man aged 40-49 years with glioma. This specimen consisted of PBMCs, obtained from a glioma patient whose treatment included an IDH1 peptide vaccine. CDR3 sequence (DNA): TGTGCCATCAGGACCCAGGAGTTGACTAGCGGGAGGGCAGATACGCAGTATTTT. Protein: CAIRTQELTSGRADTQYF.